Shown below are 13 T cell receptor beta chains from a single sample sequenced in a study of cytomegalovirus exposure and HLA in healthy donors. 60 Vbeta and 13 Jbeta primers were used in PCR. Clones were read by immunoSEQ multiplex PCR, and TCRdb kept only the in-frame ones, dropping some. The repertoire has roughly 150,000 clones, around 80% of them found once; the top ten carry approximately 15%. Sequencing was performed on PBMCs. The receptors originated from a woman in her thirties or forties in good health and CMV-seronegative.

This clone appeared once. The chain employs TRBV30 and TRBJ2-3; the match to TRBD2 covers 15 bases. Looked up from germline, CDR1 is GTSNPN and CDR2 is SVGIG (reference sequence). This CDR3 spans 19 amino acids. V trimming: 1 base; J trimming: 0 bases; junction bases outside the gene matches: 8. CDR3 nucleotides: TGTGCCTGGAGTGACGGACTAGCGGGGGGGCTGCTGAGCACAGATACGCAGTATTTT. Amino acid sequence: CAWSDGLAGGLLSTDTQYF.

The J gene is TRBJ1-6, the V gene TRBV2; D is undetermined. The CDR3 contains 15 residues. The germline gives CDR1 SNHLY, CDR2 FYNNEI. The V gene lost 5 bases and the J gene lost 14 bases, with 22 bases spanning the gap. CDR3 coding DNA: TGTGCCAGCAGTCGCCTTGATTCACCCCTAACGGCCCTCCACTTT. Protein: CASSRLDSPLTALHF.

The chain recombines TRBV4-2 with TRBJ2-3, with D possibly matching TRBD2 (5 bases). Between the trimmed V and J ends, which lost 6 bases and 2 bases, there was a span of 21 bases. Germline V gene sequence: CDR1 LGHNA, CDR2 YNFKEQ. The CDR3 has 17 residues. The CDR3 sequence is CASSRVFGEDYTDTQYF. CDR3 DNA sequence: TGTGCCAGCAGTCGTGTATTTGGGGAAGACTACACAGATACGCAGTATTTT.

The chain uses TRBV5-6 and TRBJ1-2; tentative D call: TRBD1 (5 bases). The V gene's germline CDR1 is SGHDT and CDR2 YYEEEE. The CDR3 runs to 16 residues. V lost 0 bases and J lost 4, with 16 bases in between. CDR3 DNA sequence: TGTGCCAGCAGCTTGGCCACGGGGGTAGAAAGCTATGGCTACACCTTC. It is translated as CASSLATGVESYGYTF.

The sample holds a few counts of this clone. The chain combines TRBV7-2 with TRBJ2-2, with D perhaps TRBD2 (6 bases). V was cut by 2 bases and J by 6 bases, with 16 bases left in between. The CDR3 sequence is 16 residues long. Looked up from germline, CDR1 is SGHTA and CDR2 is FQGNSA. This CDR3 is CASSLPHGSISGELFF. CDR3 coding DNA: TGTGCCAGCAGCTTACCCCACGGGAGTATTTCCGGGGAGCTGTTTTTT.

This clone was counted only a few times. Here the CDR3 DNA reads TGTGCCAGCAGACCGGGACAGTACACCGGGGAGCTGTTTTTT. This encodes CASRPGQYTGELFF. This chain uses TRBV11-2 with TRBJ2-2; the match to TRBD1 covers 7 bases. Germline V lookup: CDR1 SGHAT, CDR2 FQNNGV. V dropped 6 bases and J dropped 3; count of bases not matched to a gene: 4. This CDR3 is built from 14 residues.

This clone was picked up a small number of times. The CDR3 is CASSEGLGLPGELFF. In DNA, the CDR3 is TGTGCCAGCAGTGAGGGACTAGGTCTGCCCGGGGAGCTGTTTTTT. The chain carries TRBV2 and TRBJ2-2; 8 bases agree with TRBD2. Unmatched junction bases numbered 6, after V lost 3 bases and J lost 6 bases. In germline, CDR1 is SNHLY, CDR2 FYNNEI. The CDR3 has 15 amino acids.

This sequence joins TRBV11-2 and TRBJ2-1, with a possible D match to TRBD2 (7 bases). The V end was cut by 2 bases, the J end by 8 bases, with 19 bases between. CDR1 and CDR2 (germline): SGHAT, FQNNGV. The CDR3 totals 16 residues. The CDR3, as DNA: TGTGCCAGCAGCTTAAACTTTGGGGGGGGCAAATATGAGCAGTTCTTC. Its translation is CASSLNFGGGKYEQFF. The full variable domain, with the rest looked up from reference TRBV11-2 and TRBJ2-1, is EAGVAQSPRYKIIEKRQSVAFWCNPISGHATLYWYQQILGQGPKLLIQFQNNGVVDDSQLPKDRFSAERLKGVDSTLKIQPAKLEDSAVYLCASSLNFGGGKYEQFFGPGTRLTVL.

About this clone itself: A junction end diverges from the germline sequence, so it may reflect a read error. The chain links TRBV11-2 to TRBJ2-6; 7 bases map to TRBD2. Germline loops: CDR1 SGHAT, CDR2 FQNNGV. There are 14 residues in the CDR3. CDR3 in amino acids: CASSPVGGANGLTF. As DNA, the CDR3 is TGTGCCAGCAGCCCAGTGGGAGGGGCCAACGGCCTGACTTTC.

CDR3 coding DNA: TGTGCCAGCAGCTTTAGAGGCGAAGGGACCCAGTACTTC. Translated: CASSFRGEGTQYF. The V gene is TRBV5-8, the J gene TRBJ2-5; no clear D. Germline assignment: CDR1 SGHTS and CDR2 YDEGEE. CDR3 length equals 13 residues. V was trimmed by 2 bases and J by 7 bases, leaving 12 bases between them.

J is TRBJ2-1 and V is TRBV18, with 9 bases identical to TRBD2. Looked up from germline, CDR1 is KGHSH and CDR2 is LQKENI. V shed 3 bases, J shed 6 bases, and the junction held 9 bases outside the gene matches. The CDR3 contains 16 residues. The CDR3 coding sequence is TGTGCCAGCTCACCTGTAGCGGGAGTATCAAGCAATGAGCAGTTCTTC. Its protein is CASSPVAGVSSNEQFF.

This rearrangement joins TRBV5-1 to TRBJ1-2, with TRBD1 matching 9 bases. Germline loops: CDR1 SGHRS, CDR2 YFSETQ. The V and J ends lost 4 bases and 13 bases, in that order; junction bases with no gene match: 11. The CDR3 spans 13 residues. CDR3 coding DNA: TGCGCCAGCAGCCGGGAGCGACAGGGGGATTCCACCTTC. Protein product: CASSRERQGDSTF.

V gene TRBV19 combines with J gene TRBJ2-7; a possible D gene is TRBD1 (6 bases). Trimming removed 10 bases from V and 3 bases from J, with 22 bases in between. CDR3 length: 15 residues. From germline, CDR1 is LNHDA and CDR2 SQIVND (reference sequence). CDR3 nucleotides: TGTGCCACCCAGAGGCAGGACAGTCCTTTCTACGAGCAGTACTTC. Residues: CATQRQDSPFYEQYF.